Presented here are 8 T cell receptor beta chains from one specimen sequenced in a study of ipilimumab plus nivolumab after autologous stem cell transplantation. Data came from immunoSEQ multiplex PCR; TCRdb stores just in-frame clones and leaves some out. The sample includes more than 9,500 clones, roughly two thirds of them seen just once. The source was PBMCs, collected in a trial of ipilimumab plus nivolumab as post-transplant consolidation. The source is a male donor with diffuse large B-cell lymphoma.

The chain uses TRBV6-6 and TRBJ2-7; D not certain. The CDR3 consists of 12 residues. Germline CDR1 is MNHNY and CDR2 is SVGAGI (reference sequence). The germline V and J ends were trimmed by 2 bases and 3 bases, with 5 bases remaining between them. CDR3 protein: CASSYDFYEQYF. Here the CDR3 DNA reads TGTGCCAGCAGTTACGACTTCTACGAGCAGTACTTC.

The chain joins TRBV7-2 to TRBJ2-1; 7 nucleotides line up with TRBD1. Germline loops: CDR1 SGHTA, CDR2 FQGNSA. The CDR3 extends over 15 amino acids. V shed 6 bases and J 4 bases; nucleotides not matched to a gene: 9. The CDR3 nucleotides are TGTGCCAGCAGGCACCCGGGACAGCCATACAATGAGCAGTTCTTC. Translated: CASRHPGQPYNEQFF.

This chain joins TRBV2 and TRBJ2-3, with D perhaps TRBD1 or TRBD2 (5 bases each). There are 13 residues in the CDR3. Germline V lookup: CDR1 SNHLY, CDR2 FYNNEI. The V end lost 5 bases, the J end lost 6 bases, and 12 bases lay between the germline ends. In DNA, the CDR3 is TGTGCCAGCAGTCCCGGGACGGGGGATACGCAGTATTTT. Translation gives CASSPGTGDTQYF.

The chain carries TRBV7-3 and TRBJ2-1; no clear D gene. Germline V lookup: CDR1 SGHTA, CDR2 FQGTGA. The germline V and J ends were trimmed by 2 bases and 8 bases, with 16 bases remaining between them. The length of the CDR3 is 15 residues. The CDR3 sequence is CASSLGSNNGDEQFF. DNA for the CDR3: TGTGCCAGCAGCTTAGGTAGTAACAATGGCGATGAGCAGTTCTTC.

This clone occurred once. This chain links TRBV15 with TRBJ2-7; TRBD1 agrees at 7 bases. The CDR3 extends over 15 amino acids. Unmatched junction bases numbered 7, after V lost 2 bases and J lost 3 bases. Germline V gene lookup returns CDR1 LNHNV and CDR2 YYDKDF (reference sequence). The CDR3 coding sequence is TGTGCCACCAGCAGATCCCGGGACAGAAGCTACGAGCAGTACTTC. Protein product: CATSRSRDRSYEQYF.

This chain joins TRBV19 and TRBJ1-5, with a weak D call TRBD1 (6 bases). The CDR3 extends over 16 amino acids. The germline V and J ends were trimmed by 10 bases and 2 bases, with 21 bases remaining between them. CDR1 is LNHDA and CDR2 is SQIVND in the germline V gene (reference sequence). The CDR3 spells CATSPERGVGNQPQHF. CDR3 DNA sequence: TGTGCCACATCCCCAGAGAGGGGGGTGGGCAATCAGCCCCAGCATTTT. The full variable domain, completed using reference TRBV19 and TRBJ1-5, is DGGITQSPKYLFRKEGQNVTLSCEQNLNHDAMYWYRQDPGQGLRLIYYSQIVNDFQKGDIAEGYSVSREKKESFPLTVTSAQKNPTAFYLCATSPERGVGNQPQHFGDGTRLSIL.

V and J are TRBV5-4 and TRBJ2-1; D might be TRBD2 (7 bases). This CDR3 spans 15 amino acids. CDR1 and CDR2 (germline): SGHNT, YYREEE (reference sequence). V lost 5 bases and J 7 bases, leaving 19 bases between the germline ends. In DNA form, the CDR3 reads TGTGCCAGCAGGAGTTGGGGGGGCATTTTAAATGAGCAGTTCTTC. The encoded protein is CASRSWGGILNEQFF.

The rearrangement links TRBV7-2 to TRBJ1-2, with 7 bases matching TRBD1. The germline CDR1 and CDR2 sequences are SGHTA and FQGNSA. The CDR3 consists of 15 residues. The ends lost 3 bases at V and 3 bases at J; junction bases unmatched: 7. The CDR3 is CASSFRQGPHYGYTF. Written as DNA, the CDR3 is TGTGCCAGCAGCTTCAGACAGGGCCCCCACTATGGCTACACCTTC.